The next 20 T cell receptor beta chains were all read from a single sample in a study of CD8+CD57+ T cells in acquired aplastic anemia (dated by TCRdb to the late 2010s). For sequencing, an Illumina HiSeq 2000 was employed. Genomic DNA served as template for TCR beta VDJ combination and CDR3 sequence profiling. TCRdb applied fastp at Q25 and MiXCR to the public reads, then kept only in-frame beta chains. Records with the same CDR3 protein are collapsed into one entry carrying the most frequent genes and DNA. This sample gives just over 400,000 distinct CDR3 sequences in total; 65% to 75% of them show up just once. Under 4.5% of the sample is taken by the ten largest. Sequenced material: sorted CD4+, CD8+, or CD8+CD57+ T cells (not recorded which) from PBMCs. Receptors were obtained from a human donor in good health, serving as a control.

This clonotype was counted only a few times. The genes are TRBV7-9 and TRBJ2-7; tentatively, D is TRBD1 or TRBD2 (5 bases each). The V end lost 5 bases, the J end lost 7 bases, and 15 bases lay between the germline ends. Germline-derived CDR1 and CDR2 are SEHNR and FQNEAQ (reference sequence). This CDR3 region has 13 residues. The DNA of the CDR3 is TGTGCCAGCAGCCTGGGACCCGTACGGGAGCAGTACTTC. It codes for CASSLGPVREQYF.

About this clonotype: A read error may produce the germline difference seen at one junction end. J is TRBJ1-2 and V is TRBV5-1; D is undetermined. Germline V gene sequence: CDR1 SGHRS, CDR2 YFSETQ. The CDR3 consists of 14 residues. CDR3 loop: CASSLDSGFCGYTF. The CDR3 DNA follows: TGTGCCAGCAGTTTGGATAGTGGTTTCTGTGGCTACACCTTC.

Many counts were recorded for this clonotype. The rearrangement uses TRBV3-1 and TRBJ1-1, with unresolved D. Germline CDR1 LGHDT, CDR2 YNNKEL (reference sequence). CDR3 length: 15 residues. With 4 bases removed from V and 0 bases from J, the gap between germline ends came to 12 bases. CDR3 DNA sequence: TGTGCCAGCAGCCCAGGTCGTTTCTTGAACACTGAAGCTTTCTTT. As protein: CASSPGRFLNTEAFF.

Of note for this clonotype: No conserved phenylalanine or tryptophan ends this CDR3, so it is likely a read error. The chain recombines TRBV7-7 with TRBJ2-5, with a possible D match to TRBD1 (6 bases). CDR1 and CDR2 (germline): SSHAT, FNYEAQ (reference sequence). The CDR3 is 14 residues long. The CDR3 DNA follows: TGTACGGCTGATGGCACAGGGTATGATCAGCCCCAGTACTCC. Its protein product is CTADGTGYDQPQYS.

This clonotype was recorded at least ten times. The chain employs TRBV20-1 and TRBJ2-3; 15 positions agree with TRBD2. V was clipped by 1 base and J by 6 bases; unmatched bases: 5. Per the germline V gene, CDR1 is DFQATT and CDR2 is SNEGSKA (reference sequence). This CDR3 is 16 amino acids long. The CDR3 DNA reads as TGCAGTGCTAGAGTGGGGACTAGCGGGGGGTCTGATACGCAGTATTTT. Encoded protein: CSARVGTSGGSDTQYF.

The chain carries TRBV7-6 and TRBJ2-7; D perhaps matches TRBD2 (7 bases). V lost 5 bases and J lost 5, with 22 bases in between. The CDR3 runs 16 residues. In germline, CDR1 is SGHVS, CDR2 FNYEAQ. As DNA, the CDR3 is TGTGCCAGCAGCGTGCGAGGAGGGGGGGCGGCCAACGAGCAGTACTTC. Amino acids: CASSVRGGGAANEQYF.

This clonotype was counted many times. The V gene is TRBV5-4, the J gene TRBJ2-1, with 10 bases fitting TRBD1. The CDR3 runs 13 residues. Per germline, CDR1 SGHNT and CDR2 YYREEE (reference sequence). V lost 4 bases and J lost 9; bases outside the gene matches: 4. The CDR3: CASSRTGGSEQFF. The CDR3 DNA follows: TGTGCCAGCAGCCGGACAGGGGGTAGTGAGCAGTTCTTC.

Concerning this clonotype itself: One end of the junction varies from germline; a read error may be responsible. This rearrangement joins TRBV25-1 to TRBJ2-1; 9 bases are a match to TRBD2. This CDR3 region has 16 residues. Germline CDR1 MGHDK, CDR2 SYGVNS. CDR3 nucleotide sequence: TGTGCCACCAGTGACGCACGCGGGGGGGCTGGGAATGAGCAGTTCTTC. The encoded protein is CATSDARGGAGNEQFF.

The chain employs TRBV5-5 and TRBJ1-3; TRBD1 is a possible D gene (5 bases). CDR3 size: 17 residues. V lost 8 bases and J 0 bases, leaving 21 bases between the germline ends. Per germline, CDR1 SGHKS and CDR2 YYEKEE (reference sequence). The DNA for the CDR3 is TGTGCCAGTATCAGGGACGGTTGCCCCCTCTCTGGAAACACCATATATTTT. Amino acids: CASIRDGCPLSGNTIYF.

The table lists this clonotype with many counts. The rearrangement links TRBV6-6 to TRBJ2-1; D gene ambiguous. The germline V gene encodes CDR1 MNHNY and CDR2 SVGAGI (reference sequence). V lost 0 bases to trimming and J lost 2 bases, with 11 bases between them. The CDR3 runs 16 residues. The CDR3 DNA follows: TGTGCCAGCAGTTACTCGGAAGTCAGCACCTACAATGAGCAGTTCTTC. It translates to CASSYSEVSTYNEQFF.

A few counts support this clonotype. The chain joins TRBV2 to TRBJ1-6, with 8 bases matching TRBD1. The CDR3 contains 14 residues. The J segment lost 7 bases and the V segment lost 4 bases, leaving 3 bases of the junction unmatched. Germline V gives CDR1 SNHLY, CDR2 FYNNEI. This CDR3 reads CASSAGQENSPLHF. The CDR3 DNA reads as TGTGCCAGCAGTGCGGGACAGGAGAATTCACCCCTCCACTTT. Looking up the rest from reference TRBV2 and TRBJ1-6 gives the full variable domain: EPEVTQTPSHQVTQMGQEVILRCVPISNHLYFYWYRQILGQKVEFLVSFYNNEISEKSEIFDDQFSVERPDGSNFTLKIRSTKLEDSAMYFCASSAGQENSPLHFGNGTRLTVT.

The chain recombines TRBV7-3 with TRBJ1-4, with a tentative D call TRBD1 (5 bases). Germline V CDR1 and CDR2: SGHTA, FQGTGA. The CDR3 runs 14 residues. The ends were cut back, 7 bases at V and 14 bases at J, with 23 bases in the middle. Here the CDR3 reads CASNRQSTNEQLFF. CDR3 nucleotides: TGTGCCAGCAACCGACAGTCAACTAATGAACAGCTGTTTTTT.

To note about this clonotype: The junction does not match germline at one end; this may be a read error. DNA for the CDR3: TGTGCCACCAGCTTAGGTATAGGGTACTATGAGCCGTACTTC. Its protein product is CATSLGIGYYEPYF. The genes are TRBV7-4 and TRBJ2-7; no clear D gene. Per the germline V gene, CDR1 is SGHVT and CDR2 is SQSDAQ. The CDR3 sequence is 14 residues long.

The CDR3 is CSASPGDYGYTF. CDR3 coding DNA: TGCAGTGCTTCACCGGGTGACTATGGCTACACCTTC. The rearrangement uses TRBV20-1 and TRBJ1-2; no firm D call. Per the germline V gene, CDR1 is DFQATT and CDR2 is SNEGSKA (reference sequence). The CDR3 runs 12 residues. V gave up 5 bases and J gave up 3 bases, with 10 bases separating them.

The chain couples TRBV5-4 to TRBJ1-6, with unresolved D. This CDR3 has 13 residues. The germline V gene has CDR1 SGHNT and CDR2 YYREEE (reference sequence). Trimming removed 0 bases from V and 10 bases from J, with 8 bases in between. The CDR3 nucleotides read TGTGCCAGCAGCTTGGATAGGATATCACCCCTCCACTTT. Its translation: CASSLDRISPLHF.

The chain recombines TRBV24-1 with TRBJ2-3; 7 positions match TRBD2. This CDR3 comprises 14 residues. Germline V gene data show CDR1 as KGHDR and CDR2 as SFDVKD. Unmatched junction bases numbered 2, after V lost 4 bases and J lost 2 bases. CDR3 DNA sequence: TGTGCCACCAGTGAAAGCGGGGCCACAGATACGCAGTATTTT. Translating gives CATSESGATDTQYF.

In this sample, this clonotype turned up a few times. CDR3 bases: TGTGCCAGCAGCTGGGGGACAGGGGTTAATTCACCCCTCCACTTT. Translated: CASSWGTGVNSPLHF. The chain links TRBV5-6 to TRBJ1-6; TRBD1 aligns across 10 bases. Per germline, CDR1 SGHDT and CDR2 YYEEEE. The CDR3 sequence is 15 residues long. The trim removed 3 bases at V and 6 bases at J, leaving 3 bases unmatched.

The chain employs TRBV5-5 and TRBJ1-1; D gene unclear. V lost 2 bases, J lost 3 bases, and 8 bases lay in between. Germline lookup yields CDR1 SGHKS and CDR2 YYEKEE (reference sequence). The CDR3 is 13 amino acids. DNA for the CDR3: TGTGCCAGCAGCTTAGTTCGACACACTGAAGCTTTCTTT. It yields the protein CASSLVRHTEAFF.

Notes on this clonotype: At one of its ends the junction is not consistent with the germline gene, which may arise from a read error. The chain has TRBV5-5 and TRBJ1-1; no clear D. This CDR3 contains 15 residues. CDR1 and CDR2 from the germline V gene are SGHKS and YYEKEE (reference sequence). The CDR3: CASRLGGSRNTEAFF. Written as DNA, the CDR3 is TGTGCCAGCCGCTTAGGAGGCTCCAGAAACACTGAAGCTTTCTTT.

The chain is built from TRBV9 and TRBJ1-2; D unclear. The germline gives CDR1 SGDLS, CDR2 YYNGEE. This CDR3 spans 11 amino acids. The V end lost 6 bases, the J end lost 7 bases, and 10 bases lay between the germline ends. CDR3 in amino acids: CASTQIGGYTF. CDR3 bases: TGTGCCAGCACGCAAATTGGTGGCTACACCTTC.